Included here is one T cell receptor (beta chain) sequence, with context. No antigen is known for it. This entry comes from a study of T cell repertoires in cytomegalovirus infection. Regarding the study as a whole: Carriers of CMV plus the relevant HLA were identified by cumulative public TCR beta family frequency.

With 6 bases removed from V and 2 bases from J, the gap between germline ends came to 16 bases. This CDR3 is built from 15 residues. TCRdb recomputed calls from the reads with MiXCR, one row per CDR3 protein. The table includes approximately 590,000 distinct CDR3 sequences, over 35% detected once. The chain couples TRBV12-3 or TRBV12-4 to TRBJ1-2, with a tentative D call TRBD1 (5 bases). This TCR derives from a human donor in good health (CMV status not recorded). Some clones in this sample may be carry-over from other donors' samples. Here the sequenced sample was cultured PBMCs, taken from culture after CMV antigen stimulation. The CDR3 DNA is TGTGCCAGCAGGCCACCGGGACTCAGAAACTATGGCTACACCTTC. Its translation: CASRPPGLRNYGYTF.